This section outlines one TCR beta chain sequence together with its context. The data are from a study of blood T cell repertoires in COVID-19. Germline-derived CDR1 and CDR2 are MRHNA and SNTAGT. V was clipped by 1 base and J by 9 bases; unmatched bases: 10. The length of the CDR3 is 16 residues. Profiling relied on immunoSEQ multiplex PCR, and the TCRdb table lists in-frame clones only, not all of them. The data show approximately 170,000 clones, with roughly 90% seen just once and over 9.5% held by the top ten. The Seattle patients, enrolled during active infection, were followed longitudinally. The receptor's source is a woman in her sixties or seventies with COVID-19, enrolled during active disease. The chain couples TRBV6-4 to TRBJ2-1; 9 bases map to TRBD2. Sequencing input: peripheral blood. CDR3 in amino acids: CASSDWSSGRSGEQFF. DNA of the CDR3: TGTGCCAGCAGTGACTGGAGTAGCGGGAGAAGCGGTGAGCAGTTCTTC.